One TCR beta chain is described in this entry. What it recognizes is unknown. The source of the sample is a study of shared clonotypes between healthy human individuals. Study as a whole: The study used three CD4 naive, three CD4 memory, two CD8 naive and one CD8 memory plate per donor.

Samples underwent the assay at deep level. The protocol was immunoSEQ multiplex PCR, while the TCRdb copy is restricted to in-frame clones and leaves out a portion. The sample lists over 850,000 clones, around 78% occurring once. Every contributor of samples was a Caucasian grown-up residing in Nashville, Tennessee. Findings of the study overall: Larger estimated richness was generally recorded for naive subsets relative to memory subsets.

This CDR3 has 16 amino acids. The junction had 3 bases not matched to a gene; V was cut back by 2 bases and J by 1 base. CDR1 and CDR2 from the germline V gene are KGHSH and LQKENI. The source is a man younger than 35 in good health. Some clones in this sample may be carry-over from other donors' samples. The source material was memory CD4+ T cells from PBMCs. The sample's subset: CD45RA-negative fraction. This chain connects TRBV18 to TRBJ2-7; 12 positions agree with TRBD2. For the CDR3, the DNA is TGTGCCAGCTCACCATCGGGACTAGCGGGTTCCTACGAGCAGTACTTC. Its protein is CASSPSGLAGSYEQYF.